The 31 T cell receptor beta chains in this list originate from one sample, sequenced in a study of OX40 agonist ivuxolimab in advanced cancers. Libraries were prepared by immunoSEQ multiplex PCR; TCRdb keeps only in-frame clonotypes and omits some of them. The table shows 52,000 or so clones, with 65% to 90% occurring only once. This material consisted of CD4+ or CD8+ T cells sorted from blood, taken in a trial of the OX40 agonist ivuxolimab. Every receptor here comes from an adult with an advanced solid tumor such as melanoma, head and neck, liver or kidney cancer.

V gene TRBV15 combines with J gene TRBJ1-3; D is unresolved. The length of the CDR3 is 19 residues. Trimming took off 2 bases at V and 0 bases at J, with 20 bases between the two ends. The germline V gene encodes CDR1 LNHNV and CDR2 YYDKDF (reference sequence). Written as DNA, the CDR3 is TGTGCCACCAGCAGATCGGGGTTGGTTGGAGGCCGCTCTGGAAACACCATATATTTT. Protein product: CATSRSGLVGGRSGNTIYF.

Here the CDR3 DNA reads TGTGCCAGCAGCCCAGGGACAGGGGGCAAGAACTATGGCTACACCTTC. Translating it yields CASSPGTGGKNYGYTF. This chain connects TRBV9 to TRBJ1-2; 12 bases line up with TRBD1. Trimming at V came to 4 bases and at J to 2 bases, leaving 6 bases not matched to a gene. The CDR3 contains 16 residues. Germline loops: CDR1 SGDLS, CDR2 YYNGEE.

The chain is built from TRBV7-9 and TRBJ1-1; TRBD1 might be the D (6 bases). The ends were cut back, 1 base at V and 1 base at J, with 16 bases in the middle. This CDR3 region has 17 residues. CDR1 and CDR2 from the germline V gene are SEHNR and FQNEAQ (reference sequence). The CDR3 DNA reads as TGTGCCAGCAGCTTAGTAAAGAGGGGGAACCGGAACACTGAAGCTTTCTTT. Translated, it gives CASSLVKRGNRNTEAFF.

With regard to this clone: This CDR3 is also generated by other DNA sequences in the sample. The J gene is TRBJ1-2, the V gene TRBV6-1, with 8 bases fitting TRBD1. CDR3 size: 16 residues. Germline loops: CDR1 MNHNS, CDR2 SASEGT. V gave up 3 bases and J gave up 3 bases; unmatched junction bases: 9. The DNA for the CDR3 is TGTGCCAGCAGTGATCGCGGACAGGGAGGGGACTATGGCTACACCTTC. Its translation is CASSDRGQGGDYGYTF.

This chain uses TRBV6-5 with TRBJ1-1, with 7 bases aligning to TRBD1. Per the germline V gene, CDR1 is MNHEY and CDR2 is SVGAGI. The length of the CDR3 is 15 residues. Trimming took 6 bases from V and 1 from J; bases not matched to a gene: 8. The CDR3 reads CASSGPDRENTEAFF. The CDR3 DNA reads TGTGCCAGCAGCGGCCCAGACAGGGAGAACACTGAAGCTTTCTTT.

CDR3 DNA: TGTGCCAGCAGCAAACAGGGGGACAATGAGCAGTTCTTC. It codes for CASSKQGDNEQFF. The chain combines TRBV7-9 with TRBJ2-1; 8 positions match TRBD1. V was pared by 5 bases and J by 5 bases, with 2 bases of the junction left unmatched. The germline V gene has CDR1 SEHNR and CDR2 FQNEAQ (reference sequence). This CDR3 has 13 amino acids.

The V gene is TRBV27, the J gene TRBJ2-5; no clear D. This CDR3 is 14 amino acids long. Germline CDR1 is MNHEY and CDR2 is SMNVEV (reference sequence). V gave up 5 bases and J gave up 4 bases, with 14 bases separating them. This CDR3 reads CASSLTYRSETQYF. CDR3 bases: TGTGCCAGCAGTCTCACCTACAGATCAGAGACCCAGTACTTC.

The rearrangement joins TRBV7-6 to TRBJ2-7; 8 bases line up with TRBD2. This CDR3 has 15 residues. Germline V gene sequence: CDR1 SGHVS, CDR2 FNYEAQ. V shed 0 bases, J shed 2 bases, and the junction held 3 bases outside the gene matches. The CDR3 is CASSLASGGTYEQYF. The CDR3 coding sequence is TGTGCCAGCAGCTTAGCTTCGGGGGGGACCTACGAGCAGTACTTC.

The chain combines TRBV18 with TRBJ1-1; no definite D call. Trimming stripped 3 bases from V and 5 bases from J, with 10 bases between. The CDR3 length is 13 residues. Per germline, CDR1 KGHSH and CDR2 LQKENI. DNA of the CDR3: TGTGCCAGCTCACCGGGAGAGTTAACTGAAGCTTTCTTT. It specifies CASSPGELTEAFF.

This CDR3 reads CASSPGRGNTEAFF. The CDR3 DNA is TGTGCCAGCAGCCCGGGCCGGGGGAACACTGAAGCTTTCTTT. The rearrangement links TRBV7-7 to TRBJ1-1; D is unresolved. The CDR3 is made up of 14 amino acids. The V and J ends lost 5 bases and 1 base respectively, with 11 bases between them. Germline V gene sequence: CDR1 SSHAT, CDR2 FNYEAQ (reference sequence).

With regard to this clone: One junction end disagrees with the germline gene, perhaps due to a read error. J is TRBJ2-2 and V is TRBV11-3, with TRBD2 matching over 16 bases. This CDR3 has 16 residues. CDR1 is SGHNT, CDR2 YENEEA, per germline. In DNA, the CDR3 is TGTGTCAGCAGCCCCGGGACTAGCGGGAGGGCCGGGGAGCTGTTTTTT. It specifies CVSSPGTSGRAGELFF.

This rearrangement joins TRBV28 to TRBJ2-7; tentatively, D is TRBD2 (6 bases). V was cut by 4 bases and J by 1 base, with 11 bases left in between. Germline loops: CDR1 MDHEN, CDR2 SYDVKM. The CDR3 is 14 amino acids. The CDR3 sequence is CASSYYGRSYEQYF. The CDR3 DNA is TGTGCCAGCAGTTATTATGGGAGGTCCTACGAGCAGTACTTC.

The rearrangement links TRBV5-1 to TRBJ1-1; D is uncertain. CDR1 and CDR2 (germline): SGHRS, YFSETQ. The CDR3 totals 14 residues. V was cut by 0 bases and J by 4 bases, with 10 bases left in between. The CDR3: CASSLEEGITEAFF. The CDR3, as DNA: TGCGCCAGCAGCTTGGAGGAAGGGATCACTGAAGCTTTCTTT. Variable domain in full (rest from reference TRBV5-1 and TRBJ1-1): KAGVTQTPRYLIKTRGQQVTLSCSPISGHRSVSWYQQTPGQGLQFLFEYFSETQRNKGNFPGRFSGRQFSNSRSEMNVSTLELGDSALYLCASSLEEGITEAFFGQGTRLTVV.

The CDR3 is CASSFGLAGGGDEQFF. CDR3 nucleotide sequence: TGTGCCAGCAGCTTCGGACTAGCGGGGGGGGGCGATGAGCAGTTCTTC. The chain links TRBV7-2 to TRBJ2-1; TRBD2 agrees at 15 bases. The V segment lost 3 bases and the J segment 8 bases; nucleotides outside the gene matches: 5. CDR3 size: 16 residues. In germline, CDR1 is SGHTA, CDR2 FQGNSA. The variable domain in full, with the rest retrieved from reference TRBV7-2 and TRBJ2-1, is GAGVSQSPSNKVTEKGKDVELRCDPISGHTALYWYRQSLGQGLEFLIYFQGNSAPDKSGLPSDRFSAERTGGSVSTLTIQRTQQEDSAVYLCASSFGLAGGGDEQFFGPGTRLTVL.

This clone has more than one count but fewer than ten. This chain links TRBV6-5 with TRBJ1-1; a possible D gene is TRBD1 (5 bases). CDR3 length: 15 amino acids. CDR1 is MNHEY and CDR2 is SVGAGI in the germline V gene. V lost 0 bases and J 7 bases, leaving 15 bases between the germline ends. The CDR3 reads CASSYSAGAILEAFF. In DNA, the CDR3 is TGTGCCAGCAGTTACTCTGCTGGGGCGATCCTTGAAGCTTTCTTT.

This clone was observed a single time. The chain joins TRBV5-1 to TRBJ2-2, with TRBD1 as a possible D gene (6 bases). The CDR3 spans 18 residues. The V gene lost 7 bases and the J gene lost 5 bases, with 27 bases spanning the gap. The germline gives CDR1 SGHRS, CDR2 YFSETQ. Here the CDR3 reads CASAQIGQKTVQTGELFF. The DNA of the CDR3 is TGCGCCAGCGCACAAATAGGACAGAAAACTGTGCAGACCGGGGAGCTGTTTTTT.

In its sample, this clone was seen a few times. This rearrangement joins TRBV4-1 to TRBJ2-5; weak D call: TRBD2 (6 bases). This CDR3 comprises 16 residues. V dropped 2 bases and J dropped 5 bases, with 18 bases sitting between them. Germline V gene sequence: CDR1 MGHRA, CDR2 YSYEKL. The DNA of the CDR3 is TGCGCCAGCAGCCAAAAAGGAGGGGCCCTAGGGGAGACCCAGTACTTC. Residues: CASSQKGGALGETQYF.

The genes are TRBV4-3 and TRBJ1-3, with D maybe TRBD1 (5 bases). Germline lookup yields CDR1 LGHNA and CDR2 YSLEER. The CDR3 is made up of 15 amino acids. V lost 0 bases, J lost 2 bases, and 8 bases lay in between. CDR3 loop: CASSQERGAGNTIYF. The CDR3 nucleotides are TGCGCCAGCAGCCAAGAGAGAGGGGCTGGAAACACCATATATTTT.

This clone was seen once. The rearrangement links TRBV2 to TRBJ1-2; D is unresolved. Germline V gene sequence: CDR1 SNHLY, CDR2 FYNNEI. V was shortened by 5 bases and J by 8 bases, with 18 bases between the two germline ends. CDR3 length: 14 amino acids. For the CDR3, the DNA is TGTGCCAGCAGTTTGAACTCCGGGGAAGGAGGCTACACCTTC. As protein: CASSLNSGEGGYTF.

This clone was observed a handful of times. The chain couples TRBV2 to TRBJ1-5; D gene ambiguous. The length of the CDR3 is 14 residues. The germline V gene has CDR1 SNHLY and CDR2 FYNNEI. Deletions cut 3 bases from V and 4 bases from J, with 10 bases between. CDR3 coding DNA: TGTGCCAGCAGTGACAACCTTGGGAATCAGCCCCAGCATTTT. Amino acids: CASSDNLGNQPQHF.

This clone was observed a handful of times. The CDR3 here is CSAHRILEAFF. DNA for the CDR3: TGCAGTGCTCATCGGATTCTTGAAGCTTTCTTT. The V call is TRBV20-1, the J call TRBJ1-1; D gene unclear. V lost 5 bases and J 7 bases, leaving 11 bases between the germline ends. CDR1 and CDR2 from the germline V gene are DFQATT and SNEGSKA (reference sequence). The CDR3 runs 11 residues.

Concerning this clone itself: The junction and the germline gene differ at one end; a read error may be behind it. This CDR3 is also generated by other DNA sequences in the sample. The CDR3 DNA follows: TGTGCTAGCTCACCAGGTCAGGGATCACTCGGAAACACCATATATTTT. Protein sequence: CASSPGQGSLGNTIYF. The rearrangement joins TRBV18 to TRBJ1-3, with TRBD1 as a possible D gene (5 bases). Germline loops: CDR1 KGHSH, CDR2 LQKENI. CDR3 length: 16 residues.

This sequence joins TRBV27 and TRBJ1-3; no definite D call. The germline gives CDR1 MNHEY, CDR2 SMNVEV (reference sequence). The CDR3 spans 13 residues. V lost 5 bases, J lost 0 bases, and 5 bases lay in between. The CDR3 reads CASSQFSGNTIYF. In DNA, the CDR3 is TGTGCCAGCAGTCAATTCTCTGGAAACACCATATATTTT.

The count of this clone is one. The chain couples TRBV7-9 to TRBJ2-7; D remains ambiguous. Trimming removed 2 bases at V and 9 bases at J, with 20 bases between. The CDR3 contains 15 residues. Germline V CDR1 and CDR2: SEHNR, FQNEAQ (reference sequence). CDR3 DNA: TGTGCCAGCAGCTTAATGGTCCCCTACGATTCCGGGCAGTACTTC. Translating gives CASSLMVPYDSGQYF.

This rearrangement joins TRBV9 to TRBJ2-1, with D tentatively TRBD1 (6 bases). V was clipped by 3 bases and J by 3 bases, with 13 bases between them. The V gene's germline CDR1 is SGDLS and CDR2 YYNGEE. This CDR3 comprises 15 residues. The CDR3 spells CASSATGTLYNEQFF. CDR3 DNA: TGTGCCAGCAGCGCAACAGGGACCCTCTACAATGAGCAGTTCTTC.

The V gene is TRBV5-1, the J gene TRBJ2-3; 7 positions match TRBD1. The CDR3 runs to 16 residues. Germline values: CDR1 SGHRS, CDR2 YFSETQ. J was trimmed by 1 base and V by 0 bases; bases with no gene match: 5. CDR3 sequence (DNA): TGCGCCAGCAGCTTGGCCATCCAGGGGGGCACAGATACGCAGTATTTT. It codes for CASSLAIQGGTDTQYF. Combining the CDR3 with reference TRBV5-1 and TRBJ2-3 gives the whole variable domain KAGVTQTPRYLIKTRGQQVTLSCSPISGHRSVSWYQQTPGQGLQFLFEYFSETQRNKGNFPGRFSGRQFSNSRSEMNVSTLELGDSALYLCASSLAIQGGTDTQYFGPGTRLTVL.

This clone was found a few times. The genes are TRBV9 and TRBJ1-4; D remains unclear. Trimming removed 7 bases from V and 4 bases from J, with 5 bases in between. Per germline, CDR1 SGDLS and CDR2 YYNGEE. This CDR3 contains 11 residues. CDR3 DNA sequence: TGTGCCAGCGGCCGTAATGAAAAACTGTTTTTT. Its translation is CASGRNEKLFF.

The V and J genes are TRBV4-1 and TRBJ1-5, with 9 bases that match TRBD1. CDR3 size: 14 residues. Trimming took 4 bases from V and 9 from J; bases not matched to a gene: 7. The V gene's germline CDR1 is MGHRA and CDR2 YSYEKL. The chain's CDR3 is CASSPGTGNGPQHF. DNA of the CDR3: TGCGCCAGCAGCCCCGGGACAGGGAATGGGCCCCAGCATTTT.

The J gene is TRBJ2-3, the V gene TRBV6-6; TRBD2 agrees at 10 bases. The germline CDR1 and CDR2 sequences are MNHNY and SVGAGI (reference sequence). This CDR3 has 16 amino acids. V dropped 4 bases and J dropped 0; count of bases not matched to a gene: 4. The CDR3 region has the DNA TGTGCCAGCAGTTTCAAGCGGGAGGGAAGCACAGATACGCAGTATTTT. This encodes CASSFKREGSTDTQYF.

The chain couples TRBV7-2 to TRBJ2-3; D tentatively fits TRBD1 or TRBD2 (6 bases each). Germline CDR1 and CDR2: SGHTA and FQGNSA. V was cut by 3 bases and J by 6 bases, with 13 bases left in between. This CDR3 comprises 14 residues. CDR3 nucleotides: TGTGCCAGCAGCTTCATGAGGGGGACTGATACGCAGTATTTT. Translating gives CASSFMRGTDTQYF.

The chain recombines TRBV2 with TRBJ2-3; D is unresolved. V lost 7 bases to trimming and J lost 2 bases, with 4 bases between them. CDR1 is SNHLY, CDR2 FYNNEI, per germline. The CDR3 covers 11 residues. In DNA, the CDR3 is TGTGCCAGCACCCCCACAGATACGCAGTATTTT. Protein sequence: CASTPTDTQYF. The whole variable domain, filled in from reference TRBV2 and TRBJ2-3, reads EPEVTQTPSHQVTQMGQEVILRCVPISNHLYFYWYRQILGQKVEFLVSFYNNEISEKSEIFDDQFSVERPDGSNFTLKIRSTKLEDSAMYFCASTPTDTQYFGPGTRLTVL.